The sequence of this T cell receptor beta chain was determined in a study of cytotoxic CD8 clonotypes in ibrutinib-treated CLL (dated by TCRdb to about 2021). Regarding the complete study: The cohort included around 15 treatment-naive and roughly 10 relapsed/refractory patients; roughly 17 were IGHV unmutated. Partial responses were observed in approximately 24 patients and complete responses in 2; after a median follow-up of around 68 months, remission was maintained in roughly 14 patients and progression was observed in about twelve. Samples at response were collected after a median of around twelve months of treatment, with a range of roughly 6 to 36 months. Samples averaged approximately 250,000 productive templates and 90,000 to 95,000 productive rearrangements. Of the 86 people in the trial, about 27 had longitudinal samples available. Cryopreserved peripheral blood mononuclear cells were obtained before treatment, at response, and at either sustained remission or disease progression. Patients were still on ibrutinib when every remission and progressive disease sample was collected. General conclusions and limits of the study: At baseline, clonality was higher than in age-matched healthy donors and showed a strong correlation with circulating CD8+ T-cell counts. Sampling times were not matched between sustained-remission and progressing patients, and lymph node repertoires were not studied. An increase in clonality was observed at ibrutinib response, with clonality remaining stable during sustained remission and falling back toward baseline at progression. Public clonotypes were rare and either shrank or stayed stable during treatment, and the rise in clonality at ibrutinib response reflected expansion of private clonotypes.

With regard to this clone: Its antigen is unknown. Per-base qualities were not stored, and no clone one base away is much larger.

The goal of deep resolution MiSeq sequencing was a depth between 1 in 1 million and 1 in 200,000 T cells, and coverage averaged 10x per clonotype. TCR beta libraries were generated with the immunoSEQ hsTCRB Kit. The original pipeline was this. The data were analyzed with ImmunoSEQ Analyzer and ImmunoSEQ Data Assistant, and V, D and J gene assignments followed IMGT definitions. Clonality, which ranges from 0 to 1, was calculated by subtracting the normalized Shannon entropy of productive rearrangement frequencies from one. Only overrepresented clonotypes making up at least 0.05% of each patient's repertoire were included in the public clonotype analysis. Fewer than 15 repertoires from age-matched healthy donors, obtained from immuneACCESS, served as clonality controls. The immuneACCESS repertoire file appears here via TCRdb, limited to in-frame rearrangements. These files lack a portion of the clones; in checked studies, under half of the deficit traces to unresolved V genes, and the cause of the others is not known. V, J and clone size reflect that table, while D and trimming were determined from the DNA. For this sample there are more than 110,000 clones; more than 75% appear just once. The ten most abundant clones make up about 5% of the sample.

V is pruned by 7 bases and J by 2 bases, leaving 2 bases of the junction without a gene match. The CDR3 starts with the cysteine, ends with the phenylalanine, and has 13 residues. The CDR3 DNA has 39 bases and is translated from base 1. The CDR1 and CDR2 encoded by the germline V gene are SGDLS and YYNGEE. Reading the label with the study, this specimen's time point is: less than 30 months on ibrutinib. Roughly 2 micrograms of genomic DNA were extracted from cryopreserved PBMCs for TCR beta library preparation. Longitudinal blood samples from CLL patients on ibrutinib monotherapy underwent high-throughput TCR beta sequencing. The patients took part in an open-label, single-center phase 2 trial of ibrutinib monotherapy.

The material was PBMCs, obtained after 24 months of ibrutinib treatment. The chain was built from TRBV9 and TRBJ2-1; 8 junctional bases match TRBD2. This receptor was identified in a human donor with chronic lymphocytic leukemia. The nucleotide sequence is TGTGCCAGCTCCGGGGGGGCCTACAATGAGCAGTTCTTC. It translates to CASSGGAYNEQFF.